Sequencing of this TCR beta chain was carried out in a study of T-cell memory formation after mild COVID-19. Broader study findings: From day 15 to 85, contracting clones were balanced between CD4 and CD8, whereas later expanders leaned toward CD4+. Whether second-wave clones peaking at day 37 were SARS-CoV-2 specific went unconfirmed. The main location of contracting CD4+ clones was CM and EM, and that of contracting CD8+ clones was EMRA.

A few counts support this clonotype. Its specificity is unknown. The V and J ends lost 3 bases and 3 bases respectively, with 9 bases between them. CDR1 and CDR2 (germline): LNHDA, SQIVND (reference sequence). CDR3 length: 13 residues. The 5'RACE method, run with constant-segment primers, produced TCR alpha and TCR beta cDNA libraries (carrying sample barcodes and UMIs). TCRdb reanalysed the 5' RACE reads using MiXCR and keeps one entry per CDR3 protein. The sample yields 150,000 to 200,000 distinct CDR3 sequences, 14% seen once. The chain is built from TRBV19 and TRBJ2-7, with D unclear. The sequenced sample was PBMCs or a T cell subset sorted from them (not recorded which). The origin of this receptor is an adult woman who had mild COVID-19 (a few samples of this study predate the infection). Cell type and time point are not known. The CDR3 reads CASSIAGDYEQYF. For the CDR3, the DNA is TGTGCCAGTAGTATTGCCGGAGACTACGAGCAGTACTTC.